This TCR beta chain was captured in a study of T cells after yellow fever vaccination. Study summary: Fractions containing few cells were prepared with SMART-Seq v4 Ultra Low Input. Study conclusions and caveats: Reappearing after the booster were most of the clones from primary vaccination (less than 97% CD4, 85% to 90% CD8). Contamination of FACS-sorted repertoires by abundant clonotypes from the bulk population could occur.

The 5'RACE template-switching step produced TCR cDNA and added a universal primer site and UMIs. TCRdb redid the calling of the 5' RACE reads with MiXCR, one entry per CDR3 protein. The sample comprises 300,000 to 350,000 distinct CDR3 sequences, 3.5% to 4.5% of which are singletons, and roughly a quarter rests with the top ten. Looked up from germline, CDR1 is DFQATT and CDR2 is SNEGSKA (reference sequence). The CDR3 sequence is 16 residues long. The V gene end was trimmed by 5 bases and the J gene end by 0 bases; junction bases not matched to a gene: 6. Of note for this clonotype: Its antigen remains unknown.

The sequence was collected from a man aged 18-30 years who received the YFV17D yellow fever vaccine. The sequencing here drew on PBMCs, taken 5 days after the yellow fever booster vaccination. The gene calls are TRBV20-1 and TRBJ2-3, with TRBD2 matching over 12 bases. In DNA, the CDR3 is TGCAGTGCTTTTAGCGGACTAGCGGGAAGCACAGATACGCAGTATTTT. Translating gives CSAFSGLAGSTDTQYF.